This is a list of T cell receptor beta chains from one sample in a study of blood T cell repertoires in COVID-19. The repertoire was sequenced with immunoSEQ multiplex PCR; TCRdb's copy has only in-frame clones and lacks some. This sample has some 330,000 clones; 83% occur once, and the top ten carry approximately 5%. Sequencing input: PBMCs or T cells enriched from blood (not recorded which). These receptor sequences come from a woman aged 45-65 years who had recovered from COVID-19. The CDR3 runs from the conserved cysteine through the conserved F or W. D genes are given only for firm matches. Size is stated for part of the rows, as once, few or many counts, or as a class when the clone is expanded.

>TRBV19|.|TRBJ2-2|.
TGTGCCAGTAGTCCCCGAGGTTTCCGGACCGGGGAGCTGTTTTTT
CASSPRGFRTGELFF
>TRBV2|.|TRBJ1-2|.
TGTGCCAGCAGGCGAGTTCCTAACTATGGCTACACCTTC
CASRRVPNYGYTF
>TRBV7-2|.|TRBJ2-7|TRBD2
TGTGCCAGCAGCCAGACTAGCGGGATCTACGAGCAGTACTTC
CASSQTSGIYEQYF
>TRBV5-1|.|TRBJ1-1|.
TGCGCCAGCAGCTTACAGGTCGTGAAAACTGAAGCTTTCTTT
CASSLQVVKTEAFF
>TRBV29-1|.|TRBJ1-2|.
TGCAGCGTTGAGGGGATAGGGGCCTCAGGGGGCTACACCTTC
CSVEGIGASGGYTF
>TRBV4-1|.|TRBJ2-6|TRBD1
TGCGCCAGCAGCCAAGCCGGGACAGGGCCCTCTGGGGCCAACGTCCTGACTTTC
CASSQAGTGPSGANVLTF
>TRBV12-3/TRBV12-4|.|TRBJ2-7|TRBD1
TGTGCCAGCAGTATAGGGACAGTTATCCAGCAGTACTTC
CASSIGTVIQQYF
>TRBV5-1|.|TRBJ2-1|TRBD1
TGCGCCAGCAGCTACACAGGGGGATCGGGCAATGAGCAGTTCTTC
CASSYTGGSGNEQFF
>TRBV5-8|.|TRBJ1-4|.
TGTGCCAGCAGCTTGGAGGGGGACGGGGCTAATGAAAAACTGTTTTTT
CASSLEGDGANEKLFF
>TRBV5-1|.|TRBJ1-1|TRBD1
TGCGCCAGCAGCTTGGAGACAGGGGGCACTGAAGCTTTCTTT
CASSLETGGTEAFF
>TRBV27|few|TRBJ2-7|TRBD1
TGTGCCAGCAGTAGGGACAGCTTCTACGAGCAGTACTTC
CASSRDSFYEQYF
>TRBV27|.|TRBJ1-1|.
TGTGCCAGCAGTTTTACAGGAATCCCCTCTAGAATGAACACTGAAGCTTTCTTT
CASSFTGIPSRMNTEAFF
>TRBV6-6|.|TRBJ1-1|.
TGTGCCAGCAGTCCCCGGTTCGGGGGGACGGGGAACACTGAAGCTTTCTTT
CASSPRFGGTGNTEAFF
>TRBV4-3|once|TRBJ2-3|TRBD2
TGCGCCAGCAGCCGAAGAAGCGGGGGGGTGAGCACAGATACGCAGTATTTT
CASSRRSGGVSTDTQYF
>TRBV4-2|few|TRBJ2-5|TRBD2
TGTGCCAGCAGCCAAGGGACTAGCGGGAGTCGGAGTCAAGAGACCCAGTACTTC
CASSQGTSGSRSQETQYF
>TRBV30|.|TRBJ2-5|TRBD1
TGTGCCTGGAATCGAGACAGGGGCGAGACCCAGTACTTC
CAWNRDRGETQYF
>TRBV7-3|.|TRBJ2-2|.
TGTGCCAGCAGAACCGACAGCAACACCGGGGAGCTGTTTTTT
CASRTDSNTGELFF
>TRBV3-1/TRBV3-2|.|TRBJ2-3|.
TGTGCCAGCAGCGTGGGGGCTGACGGCTCAGATACGCAGTATTTT
CASSVGADGSDTQYF
>TRBV5-1|.|TRBJ1-3|.
TGCGCCAGCAGCTTGGATGGGGGCTACACCATATATTTT
CASSLDGGYTIYF
>TRBV11-3|.|TRBJ1-4|TRBD1
TGTGCCAGCAGCCGCACCCGGACAGGGGTTGAAAAACTGTTTTTT
CASSRTRTGVEKLFF
>TRBV19|.|TRBJ2-7|.
TGTGCCACATCCGCTGTGTCAGGTTACGAGCAGTACTTC
CATSAVSGYEQYF
>TRBV7-9|many|TRBJ2-3|.
TGTGCCAGCAGCATTACAGGTCTGGACACAGATACGCAGTATTTT
CASSITGLDTDTQYF
>TRBV3-1/TRBV3-2|once|TRBJ1-2|.
TGTGCCAGCAGCTCCGCTCAGGGGCCCTATGGCTACACCTTC
CASSSAQGPYGYTF
>TRBV7-2|.|TRBJ2-2|TRBD1
TGTGCCAGCAGCTACAGGGTCGGGACAGGGACCGGGGAGCTGTTTTTT
CASSYRVGTGTGELFF
>TRBV5-1|few|TRBJ1-1|.
TGCGCCAGCAGCCAAACGCCAGGACAGTACACTGAAGCTTTCTTT
CASSQTPGQYTEAFF
>TRBV7-2|.|TRBJ2-1|.
TGTGCCAGCAGCTTTGGGCGCTGGGGCGGGGTTCTCGGGGTTGAGCAGTTCTTC
CASSFGRWGGVLGVEQFF
>TRBV18|.|TRBJ1-3|.
TGTGCCAGCTCAGCCGATTTTGGGCAAGGAAACACCATATATTTT
CASSADFGQGNTIYF
>TRBV9|few|TRBJ2-1|TRBD2
TGTGCCAGCAGCGCAAGCGGGAGCTCCTACAATGAGCAGTTCTTC
CASSASGSSYNEQFF
>TRBV5-4|.|TRBJ2-3|TRBD2
TGTGCCAGCAGCTCCCGACTAGCGGGAGTCACAGATACGCAGTATTTT
CASSSRLAGVTDTQYF
>TRBV4-3|.|TRBJ2-7|.
TGCGCCAGCAGCCAAGACGGCGGATTAGGAAACTACGAGCAGTACTTC
CASSQDGGLGNYEQYF
>TRBV11-1|.|TRBJ2-5|TRBD1
TGTGCCAGCAGCCCTAGGGACAGCCAAGAGACCCAGTACTTC
CASSPRDSQETQYF
>TRBV9|.|TRBJ1-1|TRBD1
TGTGCCAGCAGCGTAGGTTTGGGACAGGGAAACACTGAAGCTTTCTTT
CASSVGLGQGNTEAFF
>TRBV7-3|once|TRBJ2-1|TRBD2
TGTGCCAGCAGCTTAACGTCTTTAGGACTAGCGGGGGATGAGCAGTTCTTC
CASSLTSLGLAGDEQFF
>TRBV5-1|.|TRBJ1-1|.
TGCGCCAGCAGCCCTAATACAGGGCTCATGAACACTGAAGCTTTCTTT
CASSPNTGLMNTEAFF
>TRBV6-5|.|TRBJ1-2|.
TGTGCCAGCAGTTACTCGAGTCCAGGCCTCTATGGCTACACCTTC
CASSYSSPGLYGYTF
>TRBV5-1|.|TRBJ1-2|TRBD1
TGCGCCAGCAGCTTGGATACAGGGGTGGGTTACACCTTC
CASSLDTGVGYTF
>TRBV30|.|TRBJ1-1|.
TGTGCCTGGAGTGTACCGGGGCGCTGGGACACTTTCTTT
CAWSVPGRWDTFF
>TRBV12-3/TRBV12-4|.|TRBJ2-7|.
TGTGCCAGCAGGTTCGGCTCCTACGAGCAGTACTTC
CASRFGSYEQYF
>TRBV2|.|TRBJ1-2|.
TGTGCCAGCAGTGAAGAGGTGGGGGGTGGCTACACCTTC
CASSEEVGGGYTF
>TRBV27|few|TRBJ1-5|.
TGTGCCAGCAGATCCACCTCCTCGGGTCAGCCCCAGCATTTT
CASRSTSSGQPQHF
>TRBV15|.|TRBJ1-2|.
TGTGCCACCAGCATTCGGGGGTATGGCTACACCTTC
CATSIRGYGYTF
>TRBV14|few|TRBJ1-2|TRBD1
TGTGCCAGCAGCCATTTCGAGACAGGGGGTTTCGGCTACACCTTC
CASSHFETGGFGYTF
>TRBV18|.|TRBJ1-5|.
TGTGCCAGCTCACCAGGGGAGGGCAATCAGCCCCAGCATTTT
CASSPGEGNQPQHF
>TRBV30|.|TRBJ1-4|TRBD1
TGTGCCTGGATTGGACAGGCGGGTGAAAAACTGTTTTTT
CAWIGQAGEKLFF
>TRBV30|.|TRBJ1-2|TRBD1
TGTGCCTGGAGTGCACAGGGGGTCCATGGCTACACCTTC
CAWSAQGVHGYTF
>TRBV30|.|TRBJ1-2|.
TGTGCCTGGAGTGCCCCTCCTAACAACTATGGCTACACCTTC
CAWSAPPNNYGYTF
>TRBV11-3|once|TRBJ1-5|TRBD1
TGTGCCAGCAGCCTAACAGGGGGAACGCCCCAGCATTTT
CASSLTGGTPQHF
>TRBV6-5|.|TRBJ1-1|.
TGTGCCAGCTTACTGGGGGCAGCACCGAACACTGAAGCTTTCTTT
CASLLGAAPNTEAFF
>TRBV30|.|TRBJ1-1|TRBD1
TGTGCCTGGAGTGTATCTTGGGACAGGGCCACTGAAGCTTTCTTT
CAWSVSWDRATEAFF
>TRBV11-3|.|TRBJ2-7|TRBD1
TGTGCCAGCAGCCTAGGACAGGGGGTGGCCTCCTACGAGCAGTACTTC
CASSLGQGVASYEQYF
>TRBV7-2|.|TRBJ2-2|.
TGTGCCAGCAGCTTTGGGGCCCCCGGCGCCGGGGAGCTGTTTTTT
CASSFGAPGAGELFF
>TRBV10-3|.|TRBJ1-2|TRBD1
TGTGCCATCAGTGTGGGACAGGGGAACTATGGCTACACCTTC
CAISVGQGNYGYTF
>TRBV27|.|TRBJ1-6|.
TGTGCCAGCAGTTTAAAGGGGCGACCCTATAATTCACCCCTCCACTTT
CASSLKGRPYNSPLHF
>TRBV15|.|TRBJ2-7|TRBD1
TGTGCCACCAGCAGCCTGAGGACAGGGGGCCGGAGCTACGAGCAGTACTTC
CATSSLRTGGRSYEQYF
>TRBV10-2|.|TRBJ1-3|.
TGCGCCAGCAGTGACCGCACATGGAACACCATATATTTT
CASSDRTWNTIYF
>TRBV9|.|TRBJ2-7|.
TGTGCCAGCAGCGTAGCTCACAGGAGCGAGCAGTACTTC
CASSVAHRSEQYF
>TRBV7-2|.|TRBJ2-3|TRBD1
TGTGCCAGCAGCTTCCCAGGACAGGGTACGAGAGATACGCAGTATTTT
CASSFPGQGTRDTQYF
>TRBV24-1|once|TRBJ1-1|.
TGTGCCACCAGTGATTGGCAGGGAGGGGTGAACACTGAAGCTTTCTTT
CATSDWQGGVNTEAFF
>TRBV6-1|.|TRBJ2-7|.
TGTGCCAGCAGTGAACAAGAGGCCTACGAGCAGTACTTC
CASSEQEAYEQYF